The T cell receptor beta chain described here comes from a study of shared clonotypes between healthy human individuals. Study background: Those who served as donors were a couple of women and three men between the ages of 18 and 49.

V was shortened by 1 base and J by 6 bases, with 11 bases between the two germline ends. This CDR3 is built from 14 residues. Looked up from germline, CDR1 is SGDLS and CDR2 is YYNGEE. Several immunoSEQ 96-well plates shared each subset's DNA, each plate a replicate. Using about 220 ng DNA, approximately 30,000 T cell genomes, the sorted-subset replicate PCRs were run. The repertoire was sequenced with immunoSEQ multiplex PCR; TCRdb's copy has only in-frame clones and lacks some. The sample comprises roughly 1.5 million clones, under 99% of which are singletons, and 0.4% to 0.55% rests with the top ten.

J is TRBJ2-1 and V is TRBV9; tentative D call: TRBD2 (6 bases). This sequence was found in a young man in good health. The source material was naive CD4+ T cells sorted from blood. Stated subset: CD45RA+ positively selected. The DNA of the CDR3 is TGTGCCAGCAGCGTAAGTCGGCGGGGCAATGAGCAGTTCTTC. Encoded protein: CASSVSRRGNEQFF.